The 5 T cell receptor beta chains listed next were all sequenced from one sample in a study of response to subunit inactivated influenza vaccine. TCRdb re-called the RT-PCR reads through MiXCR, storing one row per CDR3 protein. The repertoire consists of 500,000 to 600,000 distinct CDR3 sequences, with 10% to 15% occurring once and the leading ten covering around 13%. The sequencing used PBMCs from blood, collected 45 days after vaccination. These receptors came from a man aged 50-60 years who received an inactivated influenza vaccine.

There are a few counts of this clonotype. The CDR3 region is CASTGGGHKTQYF. The CDR3 DNA reads TGTGCCAGCACCGGGGGGGGGCATAAGACCCAGTACTTC. The gene calls are TRBV6-1 and TRBJ2-5, with 8 bases matching TRBD2. The V and J ends lost 7 bases and 6 bases, in that order; junction bases with no gene match: 7. Looked up from germline, CDR1 is MNHNS and CDR2 is SASEGT. This CDR3 is built from 13 residues.

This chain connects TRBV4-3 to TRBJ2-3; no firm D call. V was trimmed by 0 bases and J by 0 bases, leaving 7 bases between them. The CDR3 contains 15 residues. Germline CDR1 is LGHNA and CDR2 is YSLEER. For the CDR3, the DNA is TGCGCCAGCAGCCAAGAGTCCAGAAGCACAGATACGCAGTATTTT. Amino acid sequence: CASSQESRSTDTQYF.

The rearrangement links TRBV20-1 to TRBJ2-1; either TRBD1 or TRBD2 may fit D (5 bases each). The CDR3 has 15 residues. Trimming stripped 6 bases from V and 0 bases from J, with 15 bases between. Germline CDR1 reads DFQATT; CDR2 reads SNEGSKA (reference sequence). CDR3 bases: TGCAGTGCCCAGAGGGGTTCTAGCTCCTACAATGAGCAGTTCTTC. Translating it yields CSAQRGSSSYNEQFF.

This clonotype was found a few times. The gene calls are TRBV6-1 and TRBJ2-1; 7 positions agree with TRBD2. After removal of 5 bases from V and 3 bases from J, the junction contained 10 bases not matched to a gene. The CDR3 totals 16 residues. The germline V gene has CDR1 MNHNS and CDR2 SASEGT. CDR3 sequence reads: CASSPPSGNSYNEQFF. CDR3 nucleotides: TGTGCCAGCAGTCCCCCCAGCGGGAATAGCTACAATGAGCAGTTCTTC.

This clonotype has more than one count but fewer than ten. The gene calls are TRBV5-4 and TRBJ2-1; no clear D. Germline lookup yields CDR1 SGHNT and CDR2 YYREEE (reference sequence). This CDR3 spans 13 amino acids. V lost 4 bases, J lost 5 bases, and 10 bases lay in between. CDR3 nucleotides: TGTGCCAGCAGCCCTACTCCCGACAATGAGCAGTTCTTC. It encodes CASSPTPDNEQFF.